These 24 T cell receptor beta chains were sequenced from one sample in a study of identical twins. TCRdb reanalysed the 5' RACE reads using MiXCR and keeps one entry per CDR3 protein. The repertoire has hundreds of thousands of distinct CDR3 sequences, roughly 6% of them found once; the top ten carry around 1.7%. The sequenced sample consisted of naive T cells sorted from blood. The receptors derive from a young man in good health.

This clonotype was recorded at least ten times. The chain links TRBV20-1 to TRBJ1-1; 7 bases align to TRBD1. Germline V gene sequence: CDR1 DFQATT, CDR2 SNEGSKA (reference sequence). The trim removed 5 bases at V and 0 bases at J, leaving 3 bases unmatched. The CDR3 has 13 amino acids. The CDR3 loop is CSASTGVNTEAFF. The CDR3 DNA reads as TGCAGTGCTTCTACAGGGGTGAACACTGAAGCTTTCTTT.

Here the CDR3 DNA reads TGTGCCAGCAGTTTCTTCGGCGGGAGGGCCCGAACCGGGGAGCTGTTTTTT. Its protein is CASSFFGGRARTGELFF. The chain uses TRBV12-3 or TRBV12-4 and TRBJ2-2, with 9 positions matching TRBD2. The CDR3 covers 17 residues. Trimming took 3 bases from V and 5 from J; bases not matched to a gene: 10.

This CDR3 is CASSLAHDVAAPNSPLHF. The CDR3 coding sequence is TGTGCCAGCAGTTTAGCCCACGATGTGGCAGCCCCGAATTCACCCCTCCACTTT. V is TRBV27 and J is TRBJ1-6, with no clear D. V lost 2 bases, J lost 7 bases, and 21 bases lay in between. CDR3 length: 18 residues. Germline loops: CDR1 MNHEY, CDR2 SMNVEV (reference sequence).

This chain joins TRBV20-1 and TRBJ2-7, with a tentative D call TRBD2 (6 bases). V was cut by 4 bases and J by 3 bases, with 16 bases left in between. The CDR3 has 14 residues. Germline CDR1 and CDR2: DFQATT and SNEGSKA (reference sequence). The CDR3 nucleotides are TGCAGTGCTACCCACGGGACTCATTACTACGAGCAGTACTTC. It is translated as CSATHGTHYYEQYF.

This clonotype was seen only a few times. The chain carries TRBV7-2 and TRBJ2-7, with TRBD2 matching over 9 bases. In germline, CDR1 is SGHTA, CDR2 FQGNSA. The CDR3 is 14 amino acids. J was trimmed by 6 bases and V by 1 base; bases with no gene match: 4. This CDR3 reads CASSLGTSVREQYF. The CDR3 DNA follows: TGTGCCAGCAGCTTAGGGACTAGCGTGCGCGAGCAGTACTTC. Complete variable domain (other parts from reference TRBV7-2 and TRBJ2-7): GAGVSQSPSNKVTEKGKDVELRCDPISGHTALYWYRQSLGQGLEFLIYFQGNSAPDKSGLPSDRFSAERTGGSVSTLTIQRTQQEDSAVYLCASSLGTSVREQYFGPGTRLTVT.

In its sample, this clonotype was seen a few times. The CDR3 nucleotides read TGTGCCAGCAGCCGCCTAGACAGGGCGAACACCGGGGAGCTGTTTTTT. As protein: CASSRLDRANTGELFF. The genes are TRBV5-8 and TRBJ2-2; 7 nucleotides line up with TRBD1. The CDR3 has 16 residues. Germline V CDR1 and CDR2: SGHTS, YDEGEE. Trimming removed 4 bases from V and 0 bases from J; junction bases left unmatched: 6. The full variable domain, its missing parts supplied by reference TRBV5-8 and TRBJ2-2, is EAGVTQSPTHLIKTRGQQATLRCSPISGHTSVYWYQQALGLGLQFLLWYDEGEERNRGNFPPRFSGRQFPNYSSELNVNALELEDSALYLCASSRLDRANTGELFFGEGSRLTVL.

The CDR3 reads CAISEMHYSNQPQHF. The CDR3 DNA reads TGTGCCATCAGTGAAATGCACTATAGCAATCAGCCCCAGCATTTT. The chain recombines TRBV10-3 with TRBJ1-5; no clear D. The CDR3 spans 15 residues. Germline CDR1 and CDR2: ENHRY and SYGVKD. Deletions cut 3 bases from V and 0 bases from J, with 9 bases between.

This clonotype was counted many times. The chain combines TRBV4-1 with TRBJ2-1; D unclear. Trimming cost V 1 base and J 8 bases, with 12 bases left between them. The CDR3 spans 14 residues. The germline CDR1 and CDR2 sequences are MGHRA and YSYEKL. The DNA of the CDR3 is TGCGCCAGCAGCCAAGCTACGCCTAGTGATGAGCAGTTCTTC. Residues: CASSQATPSDEQFF.

This clonotype has a handful of counts. The chain joins TRBV15 to TRBJ2-2; 7 nucleotides line up with TRBD1. The germline V gene has CDR1 LNHNV and CDR2 YYDKDF (reference sequence). The CDR3 is 14 amino acids. The J segment lost 4 bases and the V segment lost 4 bases, leaving 3 bases of the junction unmatched. The CDR3 DNA reads as TGTGCCACCAGCAAAGACAGGGTCACCGGGGAGCTGTTTTTT. It codes for CATSKDRVTGELFF.

This clonotype was observed at least ten times. The V and J genes are TRBV12-3 or TRBV12-4 and TRBJ1-6; no definite D call. This CDR3 has 14 amino acids. V lost 3 bases to trimming and J lost 10 bases, with 13 bases between them. In DNA form, the CDR3 reads TGTGCCAGCAGTTTTTTCGGTCCGGGCTCACCCCTCCACTTT. This sequence encodes CASSFFGPGSPLHF.

This clonotype was counted between two and nine times. V usage is TRBV7-7 and J usage is TRBJ2-5; possibly TRBD2 for D (5 bases). This CDR3 has 18 amino acids. Deletions cut 3 bases from V and 4 bases from J, with 24 bases between. Per germline, CDR1 SSHAT and CDR2 FNYEAQ (reference sequence). The CDR3 DNA reads as TGTGCCAGCAGCTTCGACGGAAAAGGAGGAAGCCGCGGAGAGACCCAGTACTTC. This sequence encodes CASSFDGKGGSRGETQYF.

The chain carries TRBV20-1 and TRBJ1-6; D is possibly TRBD1 (6 bases). Germline values: CDR1 DFQATT, CDR2 SNEGSKA (reference sequence). The CDR3 covers 14 residues. V was clipped by 3 bases and J by 7 bases, with 13 bases between them. CDR3 amino acids: CSASLGQLNSPLHF. In DNA, the CDR3 is TGCAGTGCTAGTCTCGGACAGCTCAATTCACCCCTCCACTTT.

In its sample, this clonotype was seen many times. J is TRBJ1-1 and V is TRBV12-3 or TRBV12-4, with unresolved D. The CDR3 length is 17 residues. Trimming removed 7 bases at V and 0 bases at J, with 21 bases between. CDR3 DNA: TGTGCCAGCACCCAAGTCTGGGGATTAGTTATGAACACTGAAGCTTTCTTT. Translation gives CASTQVWGLVMNTEAFF.

The V call is TRBV20-1, the J call TRBJ2-5; D call uncertain. The CDR3 totals 12 residues. Germline values: CDR1 DFQATT, CDR2 SNEGSKA (reference sequence). DNA for the CDR3: TGCAGGGTTGGTGGGAAACAAGAGACCCAGTACTTC. This translates into CRVGGKQETQYF.

This clonotype was observed many times. The V gene is TRBV25-1, the J gene TRBJ2-7; no clear D. V dropped 4 bases and J dropped 3 bases, with 7 bases sitting between them. The length of the CDR3 is 12 residues. Germline CDR1 and CDR2: MGHDK and SYGVNS. Written as DNA, the CDR3 is TGTGCCAGCAGTGCCTCCATCTACGAGCAGTACTTC. Residues: CASSASIYEQYF.

The chain uses TRBV9 and TRBJ1-5; TRBD1 is a possible D gene (5 bases). CDR3 length equals 14 residues. V gave up 3 bases and J gave up 2 bases, with 9 bases separating them. The germline V gene has CDR1 SGDLS and CDR2 YYNGEE. DNA for the CDR3: TGTGCCAGCAGCGGGGGACGGGGCAATCAGCCCCAGCATTTT. This codes for CASSGGRGNQPQHF.

This clonotype was detected only a few times. The V and J genes are TRBV7-2 and TRBJ2-1; the D is unclear. Trimming cost V 1 base and J 0 bases, with 13 bases left between them. Germline CDR1 is SGHTA and CDR2 is FQGNSA. The CDR3 runs to 17 residues. The CDR3 loop is CASSLGRARSSYNEQFF. The CDR3 DNA is TGTGCCAGCAGCTTAGGTAGGGCCCGGAGCTCCTACAATGAGCAGTTCTTC.

This clonotype was found a few times. This chain links TRBV7-9 with TRBJ2-7; D gene unclear. Germline CDR1 reads SEHNR; CDR2 reads FQNEAQ (reference sequence). The CDR3 consists of 12 residues. V was trimmed by 1 base and J by 5 bases, leaving 6 bases between them. The CDR3 DNA reads TGTGCCAGCAGCTTAGTAGTCGACGAGCAGTACTTC. Translation gives CASSLVVDEQYF.

V and J are TRBV18 and TRBJ1-2; TRBD1 matches at 9 bases. The CDR3 covers 14 residues. V trimming: 3 bases; J trimming: 6 bases; junction bases outside the gene matches: 5. CDR1 and CDR2 from the germline V gene are KGHSH and LQKENI. CDR3 loop: CASSPGQGIDGYTF. CDR3 DNA sequence: TGTGCCAGCTCACCCGGACAGGGGATTGATGGCTACACCTTC.

This clonotype was seen at least ten times. The CDR3 loop reads CASSPPQGYEQYF. The CDR3 DNA reads TGTGCCAGCAGTCCTCCACAGGGGTACGAGCAGTACTTC. This chain links TRBV25-1 with TRBJ2-7, with 7 bases fitting TRBD1. CDR1 and CDR2 (germline): MGHDK, SYGVNS. The CDR3 length is 13 residues. The V and J ends lost 5 bases and 4 bases, in that order; junction bases with no gene match: 5.

This clonotype showed up just a few times. The gene calls are TRBV11-1 and TRBJ2-7; TRBD2 matches 12 bases. The ends lost 1 base at V and 0 bases at J; junction bases unmatched: 7. The CDR3 loop spans 18 amino acids. Germline V gene lookup returns CDR1 SGHAT and CDR2 FQDESV (reference sequence). CDR3 nucleotide sequence: TGTGCCAGCAGCTTAGGTGGGCTAGCGGGAGGGCCCTCCTACGAGCAGTACGTC. Translating it yields CASSLGGLAGGPSYEQYV.

This clonotype was detected many times. The chain joins TRBV10-3 to TRBJ1-2; 9 bases match TRBD1. CDR1 ENHRY and CDR2 SYGVKD come from the germline V gene. With V trimmed by 4 bases and J by 7 bases, 7 bases remained unmatched. This CDR3 has 14 residues. The CDR3 DNA sequence: TGTGCCATCAGTGCCGGGACAGGGAATGCTGGCTACACCTTC. Protein: CAISAGTGNAGYTF.

The chain carries TRBV11-2 and TRBJ2-2, with a possible D match to TRBD2 (6 bases). Deletions cut 4 bases from V and 3 bases from J, with 15 bases between. The CDR3 consists of 16 residues. Germline CDR1 and CDR2: SGHAT and FQNNGV. CDR3 sequence reads: CASSSPGRLHTGELFF. DNA for the CDR3: TGTGCCAGCAGCTCCCCCGGGAGACTTCACACCGGGGAGCTGTTTTTT.

In this sample, this clonotype turned up many times. CDR3 bases: TGTGCCACCAGTGATTTAACAGACACAGATACGCAGTATTTT. It specifies CATSDLTDTDTQYF. The rearrangement joins TRBV24-1 to TRBJ2-3; D is undetermined. The germline V gene encodes CDR1 KGHDR and CDR2 SFDVKD. V gave up 1 base and J gave up 2 bases, with 6 bases separating them. The length of the CDR3 is 14 residues.